A selection of T cell receptor beta chains follows, all from one sample in a study of blood T cell repertoires in COVID-19. Clones were read by immunoSEQ multiplex PCR, and TCRdb kept only the in-frame ones, dropping some. Altogether hundreds of thousands of clones are present, approximately 86% being singletons, with the ten largest covering around 0.9%. The sample was PBMCs or T cells enriched from blood (not recorded which). The receptors here all came from a woman in her twenties or thirties who had recovered from COVID-19. The CDR3 runs from the conserved cysteine through the conserved F or W. A D gene is named only where the DNA matches it firmly. Size values are once, few and many counts, or a class for expanded clones, and some rows have none.

d_call	v_call	clone_size	j_call	cdr3_nt	cdr3_aa
-	TRBV23-1	-	TRBJ1-2	TGCGCCAGCAGTCAATCGTCGAACAGGAGATTACTGTTGCTATGGCGCTATGGCTACACCTTC	CASSQSSNRRLLLLWRYGYTF
TRBD1	TRBV19	once	TRBJ1-5	TGTGCCAGTAGTCACCTAGACAGGGGGTATAGTCAGCCCCAGCATTTT	CASSHLDRGYSQPQHF
-	TRBV6-2/TRBV6-3	many	TRBJ1-2	TGTGCCAGCAGTCCGCGGGGGGGTCGGACCTATGGCTACACCTTC	CASSPRGGRTYGYTF
-	TRBV6-5	-	TRBJ1-1	TGTGCCAGCAGTTACGCTCTTGGGAGCCCCGGCCCTGAAGCTTTCTTT	CASSYALGSPGPEAFF
-	TRBV7-9	-	TRBJ1-1	TGTGCCAGCAGCTTAGCGCGAGCTGAAGCTTTCTTT	CASSLARAEAFF
TRBD1	TRBV19	-	TRBJ2-5	TGTGCCAGTAGTATCCGGGACAGGGCCCAAGAGACCCAGTACTTC	CASSIRDRAQETQYF
TRBD1	TRBV28	-	TRBJ2-1	TGTGCCAGCAGTTTAGAGGACAGGGGATACAATGAGCAGTTCTTC	CASSLEDRGYNEQFF
TRBD2	TRBV28	-	TRBJ2-2	TGTGCCAGCAGTTTAATAGCGGGGGGGACCGGGGAGCTGTTTTTT	CASSLIAGGTGELFF
-	TRBV11-2	-	TRBJ2-4	TGTGCCAGCAGCTTTATAGCCAAAAACATTCAGTACTTC	CASSFIAKNIQYF
TRBD1	TRBV10-3	-	TRBJ1-1	TGTGCCATCAGTGTCCTCGACAGGGTGAACACTGAAGCTTTCTTT	CAISVLDRVNTEAFF
-	TRBV28	-	TRBJ1-1	TGTGCCACCCAGGGTGGTCGTGAGTCGAACACTGAAGCTTTCTTT	CATQGGRESNTEAFF
TRBD2	TRBV24-1	-	TRBJ2-2	TGTGCCACCAGTGATCGACTAGCGGTGAACACCGGGGAGCTGTTTTTT	CATSDRLAVNTGELFF
TRBD1	TRBV7-6	-	TRBJ2-3	TGTGCCAGCAGCTTGACCCAAGGGACAGGGTGGCAGTATTTT	CASSLTQGTGWQYF
TRBD2	TRBV4-3	-	TRBJ2-3	TGCGCCAGCAGCCATCCACGACTAGCGGGGGGGGCTGATACGCAGTATTTT	CASSHPRLAGGADTQYF